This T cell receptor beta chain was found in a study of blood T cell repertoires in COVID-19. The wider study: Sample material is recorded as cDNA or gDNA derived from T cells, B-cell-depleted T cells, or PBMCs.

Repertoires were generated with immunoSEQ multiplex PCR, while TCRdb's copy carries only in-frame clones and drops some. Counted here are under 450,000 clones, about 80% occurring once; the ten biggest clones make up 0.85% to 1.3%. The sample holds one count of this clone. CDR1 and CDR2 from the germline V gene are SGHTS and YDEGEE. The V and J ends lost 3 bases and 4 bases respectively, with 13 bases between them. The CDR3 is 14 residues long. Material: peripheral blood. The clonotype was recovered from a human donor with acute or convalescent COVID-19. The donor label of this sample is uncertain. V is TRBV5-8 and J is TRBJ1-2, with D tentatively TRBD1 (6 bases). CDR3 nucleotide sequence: TGTGCCAGCAGCTCACAGGGAATAGGCTATGGCTACACCTTC. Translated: CASSSQGIGYGYTF.